These 31 T cell receptor beta chains originate from one sample sequenced in a study of blood T cell repertoires in COVID-19. Clones were read by immunoSEQ multiplex PCR, and TCRdb kept only the in-frame ones, dropping some. The sample records over 75,000 clones, 86% being singletons. Input material: peripheral blood. The source is a human donor in a cohort sampled during active COVID-19.

This clone was seen only once. The J gene is TRBJ1-5, the V gene TRBV19; D gene unclear. This CDR3 region has 15 residues. Trimming cost V 1 base and J 6 bases, with 13 bases left between them. CDR1 and CDR2 from the germline V gene are LNHDA and SQIVND (reference sequence). The CDR3 DNA sequence: TGTGCCAGTAGTATAGTTTTGGTGGCTGGTCAGCCCCAGCATTTT. Translated: CASSIVLVAGQPQHF.

The chain is built from TRBV7-3 and TRBJ2-3, with D perhaps matching TRBD1 (5 bases). Trimming stripped 8 bases from V and 1 base from J, with 10 bases between. The CDR3 sequence is 13 residues long. CDR1 and CDR2 (germline): SGHTA, FQGTGA. CDR3 DNA sequence: TGTGCCAGCGCACCCAGGGGCACAGATACGCAGTATTTT. Translation: CASAPRGTDTQYF.

The chain couples TRBV5-1 to TRBJ1-1; possible D gene TRBD1, 5 bases. The CDR3 is 14 amino acids. CDR1 is SGHRS and CDR2 is YFSETQ in the germline V gene. Trimming took 4 bases from V and 5 from J, leaving 15 bases between them. DNA for the CDR3: TGCGCCAGCAGCCACGGGGTACGGGGGACTGAAGCTTTCTTT. It codes for CASSHGVRGTEAFF. Variable domain in full (rest from reference TRBV5-1 and TRBJ1-1): KAGVTQTPRYLIKTRGQQVTLSCSPISGHRSVSWYQQTPGQGLQFLFEYFSETQRNKGNFPGRFSGRQFSNSRSEMNVSTLELGDSALYLCASSHGVRGTEAFFGQGTRLTVV.

V gene TRBV7-2 combines with J gene TRBJ2-7; 12 nucleotides agree with TRBD1. Germline V gene data show CDR1 as SGHTA and CDR2 as FQGNSA. The V and J ends lost 8 bases and 2 bases, in that order; junction bases with no gene match: 1. This CDR3 has 13 amino acids. For the CDR3, the DNA is TGTGCCAGCGGGACAGGGGGCGCCTACGAGCAGTACTTC. This sequence encodes CASGTGGAYEQYF.

The chain links TRBV5-5 to TRBJ1-5, with 12 nucleotides matching TRBD1. Germline V CDR1 and CDR2: SGHKS, YYEKEE (reference sequence). V was clipped by 3 bases and J by 4 bases; unmatched bases: 2. The CDR3 covers 15 residues. The CDR3 sequence is CASSWGQGANQPQHF. CDR3 coding DNA: TGTGCCAGCAGCTGGGGACAGGGGGCAAATCAGCCCCAGCATTTT.

V is TRBV7-2 and J is TRBJ2-2; a possible D gene is TRBD2 (6 bases). The V end was cut by 1 base, the J end by 1 base, with 10 bases between. Germline values: CDR1 SGHTA, CDR2 FQGNSA. The CDR3 runs to 16 residues. In nucleotides, the CDR3 is TGTGCCAGCAGCTTAGTTAGTAGCGGGAACACCGGGGAGCTGTTTTTT. Amino acid sequence: CASSLVSSGNTGELFF.

This chain connects TRBV7-2 to TRBJ2-7; 10 bases agree with TRBD1. The CDR3 totals 14 residues. CDR1 and CDR2 (germline): SGHTA, FQGNSA. The junction had 0 bases not matched to a gene; V was cut back by 1 base and J by 3 bases. The CDR3 region is CASSLGDRGYEQYF. The CDR3 bases are TGTGCCAGCAGCTTAGGGGACAGGGGCTACGAGCAGTACTTC.

The table lists this clone with a count of one. J is TRBJ2-1 and V is TRBV4-2; 9 bases agree with TRBD2. J gave up 5 bases and V 1 base, and 6 bases lay outside the gene matches. This CDR3 region has 16 residues. Germline CDR1 LGHNA, CDR2 YNFKEQ. The CDR3 protein is CASSQVASGTNNEQFF. For the CDR3, the DNA is TGTGCCAGCAGCCAAGTTGCTAGCGGGACTAACAATGAGCAGTTCTTC.

The chain uses TRBV19 and TRBJ2-1, with D perhaps matching TRBD1 (6 bases). The CDR3 sequence is 15 residues long. The V gene lost 6 bases and the J gene lost 5 bases, with 17 bases spanning the gap. CDR1 and CDR2 (germline): LNHDA, SQIVND (reference sequence). This CDR3 reads CASSSTGHLNNEQFF. CDR3 bases: TGTGCCAGTAGCTCAACGGGACACCTCAACAATGAGCAGTTCTTC.

The chain recombines TRBV20-1 with TRBJ2-7; possible D gene TRBD1, 5 bases. V lost 3 bases to trimming and J lost 0 bases, with 12 bases between them. The CDR3 has 14 residues. Germline loops: CDR1 DFQATT, CDR2 SNEGSKA (reference sequence). The chain's CDR3 is CSASKTASSYEQYF. The CDR3 bases are TGCAGTGCTAGTAAGACAGCAAGCTCCTACGAGCAGTACTTC.

This chain joins TRBV5-6 and TRBJ2-1, with 7 positions matching TRBD1. The V gene end was trimmed by 1 base and the J gene end by 3 bases; junction bases not matched to a gene: 7. Germline lookup yields CDR1 SGHDT and CDR2 YYEEEE. CDR3 length equals 16 residues. The CDR3, as DNA: TGTGCCAGCAGCTTGCCCTCCGGACAGGTCTACAATGAGCAGTTCTTC. Translation gives CASSLPSGQVYNEQFF.

The rearrangement links TRBV19 to TRBJ2-1, with TRBD2 matching over 13 bases. Germline CDR1 reads LNHDA; CDR2 reads SQIVND (reference sequence). The CDR3 contains 16 residues. Trimming removed 4 bases from V and 7 bases from J; junction bases left unmatched: 7. The CDR3 loop reads CASSRTSGGALNEQFF. DNA of the CDR3: TGTGCCAGTAGTAGGACTAGCGGGGGAGCGCTTAATGAGCAGTTCTTC.

J is TRBJ2-7 and V is TRBV4-1; 8 nucleotides align to TRBD1. The CDR3 contains 14 residues. V trimming: 6 bases; J trimming: 6 bases; junction bases outside the gene matches: 10. CDR1 is MGHRA, CDR2 YSYEKL, per germline. The CDR3 bases are TGCGCCAGCAGTCAAACGGACAGGGTGGGCGAGCAGTACTTC. Its protein is CASSQTDRVGEQYF.

This rearrangement joins TRBV5-1 to TRBJ2-3; D remains ambiguous. The germline V and J ends were trimmed by 0 bases and 4 bases, with 9 bases remaining between them. Germline loops: CDR1 SGHRS, CDR2 YFSETQ. This CDR3 region has 14 residues. CDR3 amino acids: CASSLDVSPDTQYF. The CDR3 bases are TGCGCCAGCAGCTTGGATGTCTCCCCAGATACGCAGTATTTT.

The V call is TRBV11-2, the J call TRBJ1-2; 8 positions agree with TRBD1. Germline assignment: CDR1 SGHAT and CDR2 FQNNGV. This CDR3 comprises 15 residues. Trimming took 3 bases from V and 8 from J; bases not matched to a gene: 11. CDR3 region: CASSFGQGLYGGYTF. DNA of the CDR3: TGTGCCAGCAGCTTTGGACAGGGACTTTACGGGGGCTACACCTTC.

The V gene is TRBV6-5, the J gene TRBJ2-7; a possible D gene is TRBD1 (6 bases). Germline lookup yields CDR1 MNHEY and CDR2 SVGAGI. CDR3 length equals 13 residues. The V gene lost 10 bases and the J gene lost 2 bases, with 15 bases spanning the gap. The CDR3 sequence is CATRGRGTYEQYF. The DNA for the CDR3 is TGTGCCACCCGGGGCAGGGGAACCTACGAGCAGTACTTC.

The rearrangement links TRBV7-6 to TRBJ1-5, with 7 nucleotides matching TRBD1. The V gene end was trimmed by 5 bases and the J gene end by 11 bases; junction bases not matched to a gene: 15. Germline lookup yields CDR1 SGHVS and CDR2 FNYEAQ. This CDR3 spans 15 amino acids. The CDR3 sequence: CASSARDSGREAQHF. The DNA for the CDR3 is TGTGCCAGCAGCGCCAGGGACAGCGGGAGAGAGGCCCAGCATTTT.

This clone was seen only once. The gene calls are TRBV3-1 (or the pseudogene TRBV3-2) and TRBJ2-7, with a possible D match to TRBD1 (6 bases). This CDR3 has 15 residues. V lost 4 bases and J 0 bases, leaving 13 bases between the germline ends. From germline, CDR1 is LGHDT and CDR2 YNNKEL (reference sequence). The CDR3 loop reads CASSPDGGRSYEQYF. The CDR3 bases are TGTGCCAGCAGCCCTGATGGGGGCCGCTCCTACGAGCAGTACTTC.

The chain carries TRBV5-1 and TRBJ2-5; D is possibly TRBD2 (5 bases). V was trimmed by 2 bases and J by 1 base, leaving 6 bases between them. Germline lookup yields CDR1 SGHRS and CDR2 YFSETQ. The CDR3 consists of 13 residues. CDR3 residues: CASSFGVQETQYF. The CDR3 coding sequence is TGCGCCAGCAGCTTCGGGGTCCAAGAGACCCAGTACTTC.

This clone was found once. CDR3 in amino acids: CASSLGSGVGGYTF. The CDR3, as DNA: TGTGCCAGCAGTTTGGGTTCAGGGGTGGGTGGCTACACCTTC. This chain joins TRBV28 and TRBJ1-2, with a tentative D call TRBD1 (6 bases). Germline CDR1 reads MDHEN; CDR2 reads SYDVKM. The CDR3 covers 14 residues. V was clipped by 3 bases and J by 7 bases, with 15 bases between them.

This clone occurred a few times. The chain has TRBV19 and TRBJ1-1; D uncertain. CDR3 length equals 15 residues. Trimming took 1 base from V and 0 from J, leaving 9 bases between them. Germline assignment: CDR1 LNHDA and CDR2 SQIVND (reference sequence). The CDR3 region is CASSIGSVMNTEAFF. The CDR3, as DNA: TGTGCCAGTAGTATAGGGTCGGTCATGAACACTGAAGCTTTCTTT.

The J gene is TRBJ2-1, the V gene TRBV7-2, with 11 bases aligning to TRBD2. Trimming at V came to 4 bases and at J to 9 bases, leaving 11 bases not matched to a gene. This CDR3 is 16 amino acids long. In germline, CDR1 is SGHTA, CDR2 FQGNSA. CDR3 region: CASSWTSGHQRTEQFF. The DNA of the CDR3 is TGTGCCAGCAGCTGGACTAGCGGGCATCAAAGGACTGAGCAGTTCTTC.

This clone has a handful of counts. V usage is TRBV2 and J usage is TRBJ1-5; no clear D. V dropped 5 bases and J dropped 2 bases, with 10 bases sitting between them. The germline gives CDR1 SNHLY, CDR2 FYNNEI. The CDR3 totals 14 residues. The CDR3 loop is CASSLLRGNQPQHF. For the CDR3, the DNA is TGTGCCAGCAGTTTACTCCGGGGCAATCAGCCCCAGCATTTT.

This chain connects TRBV10-3 to TRBJ1-6, with 8 bases matching TRBD1. V lost 6 bases, J lost 8 bases, and 6 bases stayed unmatched. Germline lookup yields CDR1 ENHRY and CDR2 SYGVKD. The CDR3 has 14 residues. CDR3: CAIRETGEHSPLHF. In nucleotides, the CDR3 is TGTGCCATCAGGGAGACAGGGGAGCATTCACCCCTCCACTTT.

CDR3 loop: CASSPGGDYTF. CDR3 DNA: TGTGCCAGCAGCCCAGGGGGCGACTACACCTTC. V and J are TRBV6-2 or TRBV6-3 and TRBJ1-2, with TRBD1 identical over 8 bases. Per germline, CDR1 MNHEY and CDR2 SVGEGT. Unmatched junction bases numbered 4, after V lost 6 bases and J lost 10 bases. The CDR3 runs to 11 residues.

The rearrangement links TRBV7-9 to TRBJ2-1, with a tentative D call TRBD2 (6 bases). V was shortened by 5 bases and J by 7 bases, with 18 bases between the two germline ends. In germline, CDR1 is SEHNR, CDR2 FQNEAQ (reference sequence). CDR3 length: 15 residues. In DNA form, the CDR3 reads TGTGCCAGCAGCCCCGTCCGGGAGAGGGTTAATGAGCAGTTCTTC. Amino acids: CASSPVRERVNEQFF.

The CDR3 loop reads CASSLGGRGYEQYF. For the CDR3, the DNA is TGTGCCAGCAGCTTAGGGGGCAGGGGCTACGAGCAGTACTTC. The chain links TRBV7-8 to TRBJ2-7, with a possible D match to TRBD1 (6 bases). Germline V lookup: CDR1 SGHVS, CDR2 FQNEAQ. The CDR3 sequence is 14 residues long. The V end was cut by 1 base, the J end by 3 bases, with 10 bases between.

The gene calls are TRBV19 and TRBJ2-2; D is ambiguous. This CDR3 spans 13 amino acids. V gave up 3 bases and J gave up 4 bases, with 6 bases separating them. Germline V gives CDR1 LNHDA, CDR2 SQIVND (reference sequence). CDR3 DNA: TGTGCCAGTAGTATGTTCCTCACCGGGGAGCTGTTTTTT. Its protein product is CASSMFLTGELFF.

The J gene is TRBJ2-2, the V gene TRBV20-1; D call uncertain. Between the trimmed V and J ends, which lost 3 bases and 8 bases, there was a span of 7 bases. CDR1 is DFQATT, CDR2 SNEGSKA, per germline (reference sequence). This CDR3 has 11 residues. The CDR3 loop reads CSASDGGELFF. The DNA of the CDR3 is TGCAGTGCTAGCGACGGGGGGGAGCTGTTTTTT.

The chain employs TRBV5-6 and TRBJ1-1; TRBD1 aligns across 9 bases. After removal of 5 bases from V and 2 bases from J, the junction contained 10 bases not matched to a gene. Germline V CDR1 and CDR2: SGHDT, YYEEEE. The CDR3 totals 16 residues. The CDR3 nucleotides are TGTGCCAGCAGTTTACCGGGACAGGGTTTTAACACTGAAGCTTTCTTT. Translated: CASSLPGQGFNTEAFF.

The chain employs TRBV7-6 and TRBJ2-2; D perhaps matches TRBD2 (7 bases). Germline V gives CDR1 SGHVS, CDR2 FNYEAQ. The V end was cut by 5 bases, the J end by 5 bases, with 18 bases between. The CDR3 runs to 16 residues. The CDR3 DNA follows: TGTGCCAGCAGCCCAACCAGGGGCGGGGGAACCGGGGAGCTGTTTTTT. Encoded protein: CASSPTRGGGTGELFF.